The 19 T cell receptor beta chains presented below share a single source sample, sequenced in a study of cytomegalovirus exposure and HLA in healthy donors. Vbeta (60) and Jbeta (13) primers were used in the PCR. The method was immunoSEQ multiplex PCR; TCRdb's version includes in-frame clones alone and lacks a portion of them. Of about 140,000 clones listed, 79% are singletons. Source material: PBMCs. These receptors were taken from a female donor in good health and CMV-seronegative.

The chain recombines TRBV5-1 with TRBJ2-3, with D possibly TRBD1 on 6 matching bases. The V end lost 3 bases, the J end lost 6 bases, and 23 bases lay between the germline ends. This CDR3 contains 17 residues. CDR1 and CDR2 from the germline V gene are SGHRS and YFSETQ. The CDR3 loop is CASSSGMLGAATDTQYF. Here the CDR3 DNA reads TGCGCCAGCAGCTCGGGGATGTTGGGGGCGGCTACCGATACGCAGTATTTT.

This clone was recorded only once. The J gene is TRBJ2-5, the V gene TRBV5-6; 14 bases fit TRBD2. The assigned J gene may be wrong: the sequence end matches TRBJ2-7 better. This CDR3 is built from 16 residues. The germline V gene encodes CDR1 SGHDT and CDR2 YYEEEE. CDR3 sequence (DNA): TGTGCCAGCAGCTTGGGACTAGCGGGGGGGTCCTACGAGCAGTACTTC. Residues: CASSLGLAGGSYEQYF.

This chain joins TRBV9 and TRBJ2-1; 8 positions agree with TRBD1. Germline values: CDR1 SGDLS, CDR2 YYNGEE. With V trimmed by 3 bases and J by 6 bases, 11 bases remained unmatched. CDR3 length equals 16 residues. The CDR3 is CASSERTGRKVNEQFF. The CDR3 DNA reads TGTGCCAGCAGCGAGAGGACAGGGCGTAAGGTCAATGAGCAGTTCTTC.

The rearrangement joins TRBV5-4 to TRBJ1-2; 10 nucleotides match TRBD1. Germline trimming cut 2 bases from V and 5 bases from J; bases unmatched to any gene: 12. Germline V lookup: CDR1 SGHNT, CDR2 YYREEE (reference sequence). CDR3 size: 17 residues. The CDR3 region is CASSFFASGTGVYGYTF. The CDR3 region has the DNA TGTGCCAGCAGCTTCTTCGCCTCCGGGACAGGGGTTTATGGCTACACCTTC. Looking up the rest from reference TRBV5-4 and TRBJ1-2 gives the full variable domain: ETGVTQSPTHLIKTRGQQVTLRCSSQSGHNTVSWYQQALGQGPQFIFQYYREEENGRGNFPPRFSGLQFPNYSSELNVNALELDDSALYLCASSFFASGTGVYGYTFGSGTRLTVV.

The J gene is TRBJ1-5, the V gene TRBV30; D call uncertain. The CDR3 length is 14 residues. V was cut by 3 bases and J by 7 bases, with 16 bases left in between. From germline, CDR1 is GTSNPN and CDR2 SVGIG (reference sequence). CDR3 coding DNA: TGTGCCTGGAGAGATGCGAGAGGGAGACAGCCCCAGCATTTT. Translation gives CAWRDARGRQPQHF.

This chain links TRBV15 with TRBJ1-4; D perhaps matches TRBD1 (5 bases). The ends were cut back, 9 bases at V and 1 base at J, with 12 bases in the middle. Germline CDR1 is LNHNV and CDR2 is YYDKDF (reference sequence). The CDR3 spans 14 residues. The CDR3 reads CATSRGETNEKLFF. CDR3 nucleotides: TGTGCCACGTCTCGGGGGGAAACTAATGAAAAACTGTTTTTT. The complete variable domain, with remaining parts taken from reference TRBV15 and TRBJ1-4, reads DAMVIQNPRYQVTQFGKPVTLSCSQTLNHNVMYWYQQKSSQAPKLLFHYYDKDFNNEADTPDNFQSRRPNTSFCFLDIRSPGLGDTAMYLCATSRGETNEKLFFGSGTQLSVL.

The V and J genes are TRBV28 and TRBJ1-2; tentative D call: TRBD1 (5 bases). The CDR3 is made up of 14 amino acids. The germline CDR1 and CDR2 sequences are MDHEN and SYDVKM. V was cut by 6 bases and J by 3 bases, with 14 bases left in between. CDR3 sequence reads: CASRPHSGYYGYTF. The CDR3 bases are TGTGCCAGCAGGCCGCACTCAGGGTACTATGGCTACACCTTC.

This clone has just one count. This sequence joins TRBV27 and TRBJ1-2; 7 bases agree with TRBD1. Germline V gene sequence: CDR1 MNHEY, CDR2 SMNVEV (reference sequence). The CDR3 is made up of 16 amino acids. With V trimmed by 2 bases and J by 4 bases, 10 bases remained unmatched. The DNA of the CDR3 is TGTGCCAGCAGTTTAGTGCCAGGGGGTCCTCGCTATGGCTACACCTTC. This translates into CASSLVPGGPRYGYTF.

The chain joins TRBV6-5 to TRBJ2-5; D uncertain. This CDR3 is built from 11 residues. Trimming shortened V by 7 bases and J by 7 bases, and 10 bases separated the two germline ends. From germline, CDR1 is MNHEY and CDR2 SVGAGI. CDR3 in amino acids: CASTRSGTQYF. The CDR3 region has the DNA TGTGCCAGCACCCGGTCTGGGACCCAGTACTTC.

The V call is TRBV10-2, the J call TRBJ2-5, with 9 bases lining up with TRBD2. Near its end, the DNA agrees better with TRBJ2-7, so the J call may be wrong. Germline V CDR1 and CDR2: WSHSY, SAAADI. This CDR3 contains 15 residues. CDR3 bases: TGCGCCAGCAGTGAAGGCGGGAGGGCCGGGTACGAGCAGTACTTC. Translated: CASSEGGRAGYEQYF.

This chain links TRBV9 with TRBJ2-1, with a weak D call TRBD2 (5 bases). The V end was cut by 3 bases, the J end by 9 bases, with 16 bases between. The CDR3 has 14 amino acids. Germline V CDR1 and CDR2: SGDLS, YYNGEE. The CDR3 sequence is CASSAPSRGPEQFF. The CDR3 DNA reads TGTGCCAGCAGCGCTCCCAGCCGAGGGCCTGAGCAGTTCTTC.

The V gene is TRBV5-6, the J gene TRBJ2-7; 8 positions agree with TRBD1. The CDR3 is made up of 19 amino acids. The V gene's germline CDR1 is SGHDT and CDR2 YYEEEE. With 3 bases clipped from V and 1 base from J, the junction kept 18 bases outside the gene matches. This CDR3 reads CASSSSNEPRGLGSYEQYF. For the CDR3, the DNA is TGTGCCAGCAGCTCTAGCAACGAACCCAGGGGGCTGGGATCCTACGAGCAGTACTTC.

Concerning this clone: A junction boundary mismatches the germline segment, possibly from a read error. The chain joins TRBV4-1 to TRBJ2-5, with TRBD2 matching 8 bases. The germline CDR1 and CDR2 sequences are MGHRA and YSYEKL. The CDR3 loop spans 15 amino acids. CDR3 region: CASNQDGTRGETQYF. The DNA of the CDR3 is TGCGCCAGCAACCAAGATGGGACTAGAGGGGAGACCCAGTACTTC.

V and J are TRBV14 and TRBJ2-7, with D unclear. CDR3 size: 15 residues. V dropped 2 bases and J dropped 0 bases, with 11 bases sitting between them. Germline V gives CDR1 SGHDN, CDR2 FVKESK. The CDR3 DNA reads TGTGCCAGCAGCCAATCCCCGCGGAGCTCCTACGAGCAGTACTTC. Amino acid sequence: CASSQSPRSSYEQYF.

The chain uses TRBV7-2 and TRBJ2-7; 10 bases fit TRBD2. Trimming cost V 6 bases and J 4 bases; bases outside gene matches: 3. CDR1 and CDR2 from the germline V gene are SGHTA and FQGNSA. The CDR3 spans 13 residues. The CDR3 DNA follows: TGTGCCAGCAGGGTTAGCGGGGGGTACGAGCAGTACTTC. This sequence encodes CASRVSGGYEQYF. Drawing the rest from reference TRBV7-2 and TRBJ2-7, the complete variable domain is GAGVSQSPSNKVTEKGKDVELRCDPISGHTALYWYRQSLGQGLEFLIYFQGNSAPDKSGLPSDRFSAERTGGSVSTLTIQRTQQEDSAVYLCASRVSGGYEQYFGPGTRLTVT.

The V call is TRBV28, the J call TRBJ1-5; D unclear. CDR1 and CDR2 from the germline V gene are MDHEN and SYDVKM. This CDR3 has 14 amino acids. Trimming removed 2 bases from V and 3 bases from J, with 8 bases in between. This chain's CDR3 is CASSLPGTNQPQHF. CDR3 nucleotide sequence: TGTGCCAGCAGTTTACCAGGCACCAATCAGCCCCAGCATTTT.

In its sample, this clone was seen many times. The J gene is TRBJ2-7, the V gene TRBV7-8; weak D call: TRBD2 (5 bases). Germline V gives CDR1 SGHVS, CDR2 FQNEAQ. The CDR3 runs 14 residues. The V and J ends lost 2 bases and 4 bases respectively, with 12 bases between them. The CDR3 region has the DNA TGTGCCAGCAGCTTACGAGGGCAGTATTACGAGCAGTACTTC. As protein: CASSLRGQYYEQYF. The entire variable domain, with the rest obtained from reference TRBV7-8 and TRBJ2-7, is as follows: GAGVSQSPRYKVAKRGQDVALRCDPISGHVSLFWYQQALGQGPEFLTYFQNEAQLDKSGLPSDRFFAERPEGSVSTLKIQRTQQEDSAVYLCASSLRGQYYEQYFGPGTRLTVT.

The chain recombines TRBV29-1 with TRBJ2-2, with TRBD1 matching over 9 bases. V was pared by 6 bases and J by 1 base, with 6 bases of the junction left unmatched. The germline gives CDR1 SQVTM, CDR2 ANQGSEA. The CDR3 has 15 amino acids. This chain's CDR3 is CSVTAGQGNTGELFF. CDR3 in DNA: TGCAGCGTGACCGCGGGACAGGGGAACACCGGGGAGCTGTTTTTT.

The chain couples TRBV18 to TRBJ2-1; 7 nucleotides align to TRBD2. This CDR3 region has 15 residues. CDR1 is KGHSH and CDR2 is LQKENI in the germline V gene. Losses at the gene ends were 2 bases for V and 2 bases for J; bases not matched to a gene: 3. This chain's CDR3 is CASSPGGGTYNEQFF. The CDR3 nucleotides read TGTGCCAGCTCACCAGGGGGGGGAACCTACAATGAGCAGTTCTTC.